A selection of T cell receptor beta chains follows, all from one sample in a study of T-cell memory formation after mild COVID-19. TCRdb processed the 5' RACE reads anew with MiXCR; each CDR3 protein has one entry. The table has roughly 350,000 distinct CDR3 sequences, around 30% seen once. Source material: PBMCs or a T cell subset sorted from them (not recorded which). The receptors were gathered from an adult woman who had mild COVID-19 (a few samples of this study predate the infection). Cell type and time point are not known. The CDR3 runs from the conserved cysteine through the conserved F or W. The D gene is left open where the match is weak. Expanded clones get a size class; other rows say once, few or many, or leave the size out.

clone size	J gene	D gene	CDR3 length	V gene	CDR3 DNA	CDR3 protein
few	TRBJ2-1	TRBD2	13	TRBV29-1	TGCAGCGCGATTAGCGGGAGCTACAATGAGCAGTTCTTC	CSAISGSYNEQFF
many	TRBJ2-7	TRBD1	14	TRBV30	TGTGCCTGGAGTACGCGGGACAGGGGGTACGAGCAGTACTTC	CAWSTRDRGYEQYF
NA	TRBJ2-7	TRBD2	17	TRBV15	TGTGCCACCAGCGGGGGACTAGCGGGAGGTCGAACCTACGAGCAGTACTTC	CATSGGLAGGRTYEQYF
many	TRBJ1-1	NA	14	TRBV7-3	TGTGCCACTAGCGGTTGGGCAACTAACACTGAAGCTTTCTTT	CATSGWATNTEAFF
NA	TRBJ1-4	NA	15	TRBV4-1	TGCGCCAGCAGCTCGGGGGGCAGAGGGGGTGAAAAACTGTTTTTT	CASSSGGRGGEKLFF
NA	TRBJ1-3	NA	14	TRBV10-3	TGTGCCATCAAGCCGGGGGGTCCTGGAAACACCATATATTTT	CAIKPGGPGNTIYF
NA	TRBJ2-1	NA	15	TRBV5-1	TGCGCCAGCAGCTGGCCGACTAGGGGAGGTGATGAGCAGTTCTTC	CASSWPTRGGDEQFF
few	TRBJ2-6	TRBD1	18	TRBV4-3	TGCGCCAGCAGCCGAGCCGGGACAGGGGTTTCTGGGGCCAACGTCCTGACTTTC	CASSRAGTGVSGANVLTF
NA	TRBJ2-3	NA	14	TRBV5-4	TGTGCCAGCAGCTCAGAGGGGGGCACAGATACGCAGTATTTT	CASSSEGGTDTQYF
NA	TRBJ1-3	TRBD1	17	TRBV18	TGTGCCAGCTCACCAAGAGGGACAGGTCTTTCTGGAAACACCATATATTTT	CASSPRGTGLSGNTIYF
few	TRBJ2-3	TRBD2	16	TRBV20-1	TGCAGTGCTAAGGGACTAGCGGGAGGCCGGGTAGATACGCAGTATTTT	CSAKGLAGGRVDTQYF
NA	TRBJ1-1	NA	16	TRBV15	TGTGCCACCAGCAGAGTGGAGGACATCCCCAACACTGAAGCTTTCTTT	CATSRVEDIPNTEAFF
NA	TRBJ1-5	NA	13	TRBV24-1	TGTGCCACCAGTGCAGGGGAGGATCAGCCCCAGCATTTT	CATSAGEDQPQHF
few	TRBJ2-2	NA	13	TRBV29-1	TGCAGCGGTCGAGACGGGGGTTCCGGGGAGCTGTTTTTT	CSGRDGGSGELFF
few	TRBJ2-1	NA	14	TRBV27	TGTGCCAGCAGTTTAAGCAGGACCTACAATGAGCAGTTCTTC	CASSLSRTYNEQFF
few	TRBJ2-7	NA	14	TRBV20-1	TGCAGTGCTAGAGATCTTCGGGGCGCGTACGAGCAGTACTTC	CSARDLRGAYEQYF
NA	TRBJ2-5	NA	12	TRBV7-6	TGTGCCAGCAAGCGGATACAAGAGACCCAGTACTTC	CASKRIQETQYF
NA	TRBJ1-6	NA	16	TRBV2	TGTGCCAGCAGTGAACGGGGGAGCTCCTATAATTCACCCCTCCACTTT	CASSERGSSYNSPLHF
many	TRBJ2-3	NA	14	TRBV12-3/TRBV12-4	TGTGCCAGCAGTTTACGGGGTCAGACAGATACGCAGTATTTT	CASSLRGQTDTQYF
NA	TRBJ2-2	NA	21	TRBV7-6	TGTGCCAGCAGCTTAAAGTCAACCCCCGGCTTTACGAAAGGGGACACCGGGGAGCTGTTTTTT	CASSLKSTPGFTKGDTGELFF
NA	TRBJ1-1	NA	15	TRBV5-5	TGTGCCAGCAGCTCCCAGGGGTATATGGACACTGAAGCTTTCTTT	CASSSQGYMDTEAFF
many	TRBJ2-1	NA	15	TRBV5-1	TGCGCCAGCAGCTTGGAAGCGGTCTCCTACAATGAGCAGTTCTTC	CASSLEAVSYNEQFF
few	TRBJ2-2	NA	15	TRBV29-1	TGCAGCGTTGAAGAGGGGGCCGATAACACCGGGGAGCTGTTTTTT	CSVEEGADNTGELFF
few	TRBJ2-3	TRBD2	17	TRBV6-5	TGTGCCAGCAGCACCGGGACTAGCGGGGGCCGCAGAGATACGCAGTATTTT	CASSTGTSGGRRDTQYF
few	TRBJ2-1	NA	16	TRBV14	TGTGCCAGCAGCCCTGGGGCGACAGGCGCCTACAATGAGCAGTTCTTC	CASSPGATGAYNEQFF
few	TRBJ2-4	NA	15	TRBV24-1	TGTGCCACCAGTGATCCCCGCATGACTACGGAAATTCAGTACTTC	CATSDPRMTTEIQYF
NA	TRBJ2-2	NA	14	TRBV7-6	TGTGCCAGCAGCTCTCAGGTTAACACCGGGGAGCTGTTTTTT	CASSSQVNTGELFF
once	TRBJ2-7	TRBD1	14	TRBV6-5	TGTGCCAGCACCCGACAGGGCCACTCCTACGAGCAGTACTTC	CASTRQGHSYEQYF
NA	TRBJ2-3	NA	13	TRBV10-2	TGCGCCAGTGAGCAGGGTGTCACAGATACGCAGTATTTT	CASEQGVTDTQYF